Each of the 9 T cell receptor beta chains below was sequenced from the same sample in a study of PD-1 blockade in classical Hodgkin lymphoma. Data came from immunoSEQ multiplex PCR; TCRdb stores just in-frame clones and leaves some out. Among 4,500 to 6,500 clones listed, around 91% were seen once. Time point meaning: newly diagnosed, previously untreated cHL patient sample. Magnetic negative selection of thawed PBMCs yielded the CD8+ T cells. Sequenced input: CD8+ T cells from blood. All receptors come from a human donor with classical Hodgkin lymphoma.

This rearrangement joins TRBV5-1 to TRBJ2-7; D remains ambiguous. The CDR3 is 12 amino acids. CDR1 is SGHRS and CDR2 is YFSETQ in the germline V gene. V shed 3 bases and J shed 4 bases, with 8 bases lying between them. CDR3 loop: CASSSDKYEQYF. Written as DNA, the CDR3 is TGCGCCAGCAGCTCGGATAAATACGAGCAGTACTTC.

The chain has TRBV5-4 and TRBJ1-1, with a possible D match to TRBD1 (5 bases). V was trimmed by 5 bases and J by 6 bases, leaving 14 bases between them. CDR1 is SGHNT and CDR2 is YYREEE in the germline V gene (reference sequence). The CDR3 has 13 amino acids. The CDR3 protein is CASRFWGVPEAFF. Here the CDR3 DNA reads TGTGCCAGCAGGTTCTGGGGGGTCCCTGAAGCTTTCTTT.

The chain carries TRBV7-9 and TRBJ2-1; D is possibly TRBD1 (5 bases). Between the trimmed V and J ends, which lost 3 bases and 8 bases, there was a span of 11 bases. The CDR3 spans 13 residues. Looked up from germline, CDR1 is SEHNR and CDR2 is FQNEAQ (reference sequence). CDR3 nucleotide sequence: TGTGCCAGCAGCTTCGCCAGGGCTGATGAGCAGTTCTTC. As protein: CASSFARADEQFF.

The chain joins TRBV27 to TRBJ2-2, with D possibly TRBD2 on 6 matching bases. V shed 10 bases and J shed 5 bases, with 11 bases lying between them. The V gene's germline CDR1 is MNHEY and CDR2 SMNVEV (reference sequence). The CDR3 is made up of 12 amino acids. The CDR3 bases are TGTGCCACTGGACGGGGGACCGGGGAGCTGTTTTTT. Residues: CATGRGTGELFF.

The chain employs TRBV5-1 and TRBJ2-7, with a weak D call TRBD2 (5 bases). Germline values: CDR1 SGHRS, CDR2 YFSETQ. The CDR3 has 15 residues. V was cut by 1 base and J by 5 bases, with 16 bases left in between. For the CDR3, the DNA is TGCGCCAGCAGCTTGAGGGTGGCAGGACTGGACGAGCAGTACTTC. Encoded protein: CASSLRVAGLDEQYF.

The chain carries TRBV28 and TRBJ1-1; D gene unclear. V gave up 5 bases and J gave up 6 bases, with 10 bases separating them. Germline V gives CDR1 MDHEN, CDR2 SYDVKM. The CDR3 loop spans 12 amino acids. CDR3 residues: CASSDHWAEAFF. CDR3 DNA sequence: TGTGCCAGCAGTGACCATTGGGCTGAAGCTTTCTTT.

The chain employs TRBV5-4 and TRBJ1-4; D remains unclear. Germline CDR1 reads SGHNT; CDR2 reads YYREEE (reference sequence). The CDR3 runs 15 residues. The V and J ends lost 2 bases and 0 bases respectively, with 8 bases between them. The CDR3: CASSFGQATNEKLFF. CDR3 nucleotides: TGTGCCAGCAGCTTTGGTCAGGCAACTAATGAAAAACTGTTTTTT.

The chain carries TRBV4-3 and TRBJ1-4; D not resolved. Trimming cost V 0 bases and J 5 bases, with 10 bases left between them. CDR3 length equals 15 residues. CDR1 and CDR2 (germline): LGHNA, YSLEER. DNA of the CDR3: TGCGCCAGCAGCCAAGACGAGTTCGCCAATGAAAAACTGTTTTTT. This encodes CASSQDEFANEKLFF.

This rearrangement joins TRBV28 to TRBJ1-1; 7 bases are shared with TRBD1. The CDR3 loop spans 15 amino acids. V shed 2 bases and J 0 bases; nucleotides not matched to a gene: 3. Per the germline V gene, CDR1 is MDHEN and CDR2 is SYDVKM. CDR3 loop: CASSLPGQMNTEAFF. The DNA for the CDR3 is TGTGCCAGCAGTTTACCGGGACAGATGAACACTGAAGCTTTCTTT.